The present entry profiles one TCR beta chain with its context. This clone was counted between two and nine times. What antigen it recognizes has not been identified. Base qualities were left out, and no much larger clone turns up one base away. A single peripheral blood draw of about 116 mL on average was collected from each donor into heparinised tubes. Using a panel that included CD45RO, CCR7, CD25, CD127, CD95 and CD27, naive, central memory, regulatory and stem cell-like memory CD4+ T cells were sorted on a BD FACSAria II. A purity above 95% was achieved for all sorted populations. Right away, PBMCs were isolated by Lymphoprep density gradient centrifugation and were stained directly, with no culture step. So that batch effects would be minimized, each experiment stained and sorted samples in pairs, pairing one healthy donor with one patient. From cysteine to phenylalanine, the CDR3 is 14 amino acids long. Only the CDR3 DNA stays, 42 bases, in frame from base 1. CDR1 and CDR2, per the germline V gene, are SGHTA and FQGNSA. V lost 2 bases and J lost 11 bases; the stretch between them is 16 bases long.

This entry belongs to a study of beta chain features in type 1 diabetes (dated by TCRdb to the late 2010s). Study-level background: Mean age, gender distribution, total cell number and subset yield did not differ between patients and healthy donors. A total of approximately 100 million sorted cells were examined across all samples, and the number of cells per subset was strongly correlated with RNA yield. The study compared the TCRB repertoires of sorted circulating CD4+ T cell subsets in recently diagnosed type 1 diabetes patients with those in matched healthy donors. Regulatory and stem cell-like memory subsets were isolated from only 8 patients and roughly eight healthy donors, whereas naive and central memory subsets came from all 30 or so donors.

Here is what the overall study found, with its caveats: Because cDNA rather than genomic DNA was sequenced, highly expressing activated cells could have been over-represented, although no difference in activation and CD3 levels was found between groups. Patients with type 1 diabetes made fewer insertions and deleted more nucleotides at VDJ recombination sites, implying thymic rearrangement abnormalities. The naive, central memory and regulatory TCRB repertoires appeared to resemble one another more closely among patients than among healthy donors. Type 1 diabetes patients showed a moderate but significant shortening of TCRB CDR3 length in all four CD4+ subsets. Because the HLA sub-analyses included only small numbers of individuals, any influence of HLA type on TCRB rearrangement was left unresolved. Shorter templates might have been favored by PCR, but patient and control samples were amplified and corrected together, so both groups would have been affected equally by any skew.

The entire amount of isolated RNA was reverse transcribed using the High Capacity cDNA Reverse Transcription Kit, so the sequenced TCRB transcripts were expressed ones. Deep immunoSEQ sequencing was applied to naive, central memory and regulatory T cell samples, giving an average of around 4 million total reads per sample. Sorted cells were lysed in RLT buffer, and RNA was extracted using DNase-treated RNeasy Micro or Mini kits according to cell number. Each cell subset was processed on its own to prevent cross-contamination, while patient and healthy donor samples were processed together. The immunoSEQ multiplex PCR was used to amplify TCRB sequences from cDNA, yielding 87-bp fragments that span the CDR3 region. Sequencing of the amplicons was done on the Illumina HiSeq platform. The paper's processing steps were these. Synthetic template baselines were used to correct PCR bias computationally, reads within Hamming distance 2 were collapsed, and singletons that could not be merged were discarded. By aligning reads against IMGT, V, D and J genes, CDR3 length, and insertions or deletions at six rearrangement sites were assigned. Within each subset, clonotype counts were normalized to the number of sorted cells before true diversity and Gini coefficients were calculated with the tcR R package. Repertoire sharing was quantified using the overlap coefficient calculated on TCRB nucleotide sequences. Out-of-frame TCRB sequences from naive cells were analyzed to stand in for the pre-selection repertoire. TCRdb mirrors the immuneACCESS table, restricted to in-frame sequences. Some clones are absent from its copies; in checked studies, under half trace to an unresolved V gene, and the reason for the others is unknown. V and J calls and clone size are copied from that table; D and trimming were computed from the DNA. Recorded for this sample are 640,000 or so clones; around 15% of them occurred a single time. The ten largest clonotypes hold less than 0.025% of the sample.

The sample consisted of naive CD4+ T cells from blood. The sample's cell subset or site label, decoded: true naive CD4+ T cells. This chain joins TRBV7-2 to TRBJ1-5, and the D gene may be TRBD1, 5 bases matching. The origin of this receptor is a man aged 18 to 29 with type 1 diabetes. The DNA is TGTGCCAGCAGCTTAAGCAGGGACCTTAGGGCCCAGCATTTT. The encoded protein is CASSLSRDLRAQHF.